The clone carrying this T cell receptor (beta chain) has at least ten counts. MiXCR, applied by TCRdb to the 5' RACE reads, yields one record per CDR3 protein. The table includes about 52,000 distinct CDR3 sequences, 11% detected once. Trimming removed 5 bases at V and 6 bases at J, with 8 bases between. CDR3 length: 12 residues. Germline values: CDR1 MDHEN, CDR2 SYDVKM. The data stem from a study of early T cells in non-severe SARS-CoV-2 infection. Sequenced material: whole blood. The TCR comes from an adult who was a healthcare worker with PCR-confirmed SARS-CoV-2 infection or an uninfected control (not recorded which). This sequence joins TRBV28 and TRBJ2-1, with no clear D. CDR3 region: CASSASVNEQFF. CDR3 nucleotide sequence: TGTGCCAGCAGTGCGTCTGTCAATGAGCAGTTCTTC.